The clone carrying this T cell receptor beta chain ranks as medium-sized. Its antigen is unidentified. The sample comes from a study of blood T cells in healthy people across ages. Trimming left V 6 bases short and J 4 bases short, with 4 bases between. The CDR3 sequence is 11 residues long. Through a sample-barcoded 5' primer and a J-beta primer mix, a second PCR was run for about 7 to 12 cycles. Using its own MiXCR run on the 5' RACE reads, TCRdb lists one record per CDR3 protein. This table has some 900,000 distinct CDR3 sequences, less than 35% appearing once. Study-level results: Shifts in expanded clonotypes may have been confounded by donor CMV status, which was unknown. Versus aged donors, long-lived donors had higher diversity and more naive CD4+ cells. One million T cells yielded diversity estimates that were considered underestimates.

J is TRBJ2-1 and V is TRBV12-3 or TRBV12-4; D gene ambiguous. The receptor's source is a woman over 75 in good health. The sequenced sample was blood. Here the CDR3 DNA reads TGTGCCAGCAGCAGTTACAATGAGCAGTTCTTC. Translating it yields CASSSYNEQFF.